The T cell receptor (beta chain) under discussion was sequenced for a study of identical twins. A note on this clonotype: The antigen remains unidentified.

Study-wide points: Modeled out-of-frame TCR alpha sharing in monozygotic twins fell below observed levels. Rather than following the same donors, the conclusions depended on cross-sectional statistical analysis. Clonotypes of the beta chain that were abundant in cord blood carried fewer insertions (memory repertoires showed none).

CDR3 size: 13 residues. V dropped 7 bases and J dropped 7; count of bases not matched to a gene: 8. Germline values: CDR1 SQVTM, CDR2 ANQGSEA. Template switching added a universal primer site, and cDNA bore unique molecular identifiers. TCRdb reanalysed the 5' RACE reads using MiXCR and keeps one entry per CDR3 protein. This sample has a few hundred thousand distinct CDR3 sequences; approximately 17% occur once, and the top ten carry around 12%. The source is a man in his fifties or sixties in good health. The sequenced sample consisted of naive T cells sorted from blood. The V gene is TRBV29-1, the J gene TRBJ2-7; 12 bases agree with TRBD1. The CDR3 DNA is TGCAGCGCTGGGACAGGGGGCGGTTATGAGCAGTACTTC. This translates into CSAGTGGGYEQYF.